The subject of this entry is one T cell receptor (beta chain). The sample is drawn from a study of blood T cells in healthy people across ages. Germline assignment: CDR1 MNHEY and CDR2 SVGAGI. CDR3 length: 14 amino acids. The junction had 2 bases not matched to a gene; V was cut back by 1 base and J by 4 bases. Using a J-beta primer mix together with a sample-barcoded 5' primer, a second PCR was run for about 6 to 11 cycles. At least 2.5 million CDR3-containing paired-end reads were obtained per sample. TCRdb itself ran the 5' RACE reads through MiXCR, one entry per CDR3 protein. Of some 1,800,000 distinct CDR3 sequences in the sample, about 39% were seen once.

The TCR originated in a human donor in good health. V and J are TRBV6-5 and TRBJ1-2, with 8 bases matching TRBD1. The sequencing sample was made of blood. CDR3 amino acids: CASSYYGQGYGYTF. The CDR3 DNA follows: TGTGCCAGCAGTTACTATGGACAGGGCTATGGCTACACCTTC.